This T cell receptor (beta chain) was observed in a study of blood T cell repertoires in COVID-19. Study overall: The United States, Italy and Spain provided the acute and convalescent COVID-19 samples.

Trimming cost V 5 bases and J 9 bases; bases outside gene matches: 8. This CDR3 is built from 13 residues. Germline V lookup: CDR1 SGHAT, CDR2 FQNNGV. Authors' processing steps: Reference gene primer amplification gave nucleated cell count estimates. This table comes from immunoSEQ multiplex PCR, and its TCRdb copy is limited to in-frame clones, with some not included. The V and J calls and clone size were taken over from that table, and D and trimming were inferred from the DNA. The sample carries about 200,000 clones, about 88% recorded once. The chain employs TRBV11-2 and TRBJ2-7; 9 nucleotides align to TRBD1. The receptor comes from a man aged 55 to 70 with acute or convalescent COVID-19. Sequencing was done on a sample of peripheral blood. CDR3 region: CASSAGQGYGQYF. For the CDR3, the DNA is TGTGCCAGCAGCGCGGGACAGGGATATGGGCAGTACTTC.